This entry is about one T cell receptor beta chain. Its cognate antigen is unknown. This sample was taken from a study of T cell repertoires in cytomegalovirus infection. Study-level information: Well-studied HLA-B-restricted epitopes and recently identified HLA-C-restricted epitopes of CMV were both used in the study. CMV infection together with matching HLA type was indicated by public TCR beta signatures.

MiXCR, applied by TCRdb to the reads, yields one record per CDR3 protein. The table lists 700,000 to 900,000 distinct CDR3 sequences, 25% to 35% of them singletons. J gave up 3 bases and V 1 base, and 4 bases lay outside the gene matches. Germline lookup yields CDR1 MGHRA and CDR2 YSYEKL. The length of the CDR3 is 16 residues. Study results and limitations: Carriers of CMV and the relevant HLA type were discriminated by public TCR beta frequency.

This specimen consisted of cultured CD8+ T cells from PBMCs, obtained from culture after CMV antigen stimulation. This chain joins TRBV4-1 and TRBJ1-5, with 9 positions matching TRBD1. The clonotype originates from a human donor in good health (CMV status not recorded). Some clones in this sample may be carry-over from other donors' samples. CDR3 bases: TGCGCCAGCAGCCAAGTTCGGGACAGGGACAATCAGCCCCAGCATTTT. Amino acids: CASSQVRDRDNQPQHF.